This T cell receptor beta chain was sequenced during a study of blood T cells in healthy people across ages. Whole-study results and caveats: Comparison with aged donors showed that long-lived donors had more naive CD4+ cells and higher diversity.

The germline CDR1 and CDR2 sequences are LGHNT and FRNRAP. With 8 bases removed from V and 6 bases from J, the gap between germline ends came to 17 bases. The CDR3 covers 13 residues. Primers used in a second PCR of roughly 7 to 11 cycles were a sample-barcoded 5' primer and a J-beta primer mix. Every cDNA molecule carried a tag from a template-switch adaptor bearing 12 random nucleotides. TCRdb fed the 5' RACE reads into MiXCR, producing one record per CDR3 protein. Of approximately 770,000 distinct CDR3 sequences in the sample, over 45% were seen once. About this clonotype itself: Its target is not known.

Roughly 9 milliliters of peripheral blood were drawn from each donor. The chain has TRBV12-5 and TRBJ2-7, with TRBD2 as a possible D gene (6 bases). The sample was blood. The TCR originated in a man aged 30 to 45 in good health. Here the CDR3 reads CASNPGESGEQYF. CDR3 sequence (DNA): TGTGCTAGTAATCCGGGGGAATCGGGCGAGCAGTACTTC.